This T cell receptor (beta chain) was documented in a study of naive and memory T cell subsets (dated 2017 in TCRdb). As for the study more broadly: The figure summarizing the skin biopsy and whole blood samples listed about 10 blood donors, 7 tuberculin skin test biopsies and 3 saline control biopsies. Skin biopsies were taken from tuberculin skin test sites or from saline-injected control sites and were processed for RNA extraction as described before. PCR2 was typically a SYBR Green qPCR stopped at a set threshold; low-input samples could instead use end-point PCR (approximately 6 cycles). General study outcomes and caveats: The potential sensitivity of the RNA-based method to TCR transcript changes with T cell activation and differentiation was acknowledged. Skin biopsy collection and RNA processing details were not given in the paper but referenced to earlier studies. TCR sequences were reportedly obtained from both types of skin biopsy, with many more TCRs found at tuberculin skin test sites. The higher numbers of TCRs at tuberculin skin test sites were interpreted as T cell infiltration of a delayed type IV hypersensitivity reaction.

The treatment or condition label for this specimen denotes: skin biopsy from PPD injection site in Mantoux-positive individual. The study described a robust, sensitive protocol for amplifying, sequencing and analyzing TCRs, using 3' ligation of a UMI-containing oligonucleotide to TCR cDNA. In individuals with a positive Mantoux test, tuberculin skin test biopsies were taken from sites that had been injected with PPD. Total RNA, without cell sorting, was DNase treated with RQ1 DNase before reverse transcription, targeting about 1 to 1,100 ng input. Skin biopsy and whole blood libraries were made to test pipeline robustness in samples where T cells form a minority population. The library came from UMI-ligation and nested PCR. The ligated cDNA was amplified in four rounds of PCR with nested alpha and beta constant region primers together with the SP2 primer. For the blood and skin samples, TCR RNA was reverse transcribed with SuperScript IV using primers for the alpha and beta constant regions. T4 RNA ligase 1 was used to ligate an oligonucleotide containing the Illumina SP2 primer and a UMI to the 3' end of the cDNA. To prevent hairpin formation, the 12-nucleotide UMI was made up of two random hexamers with an eight-base spacer between them. TCR alpha and beta chain libraries were processed separately from the second PCR onward, with dual indexing for multiplexing. After pooling, the indexed libraries were analyzed by capillary electrophoresis and sequenced on either an Illumina MiSeq or NextSeq. PhiX DNA at roughly 5-7% was added to the libraries to raise base diversity and improve cluster recognition. Turning to the authors' computational methods: Demultiplexor pulled UMIs out of read 2, joined the UMIs with the TCR sequence from read 1, and separated reads according to sample indices. Decombinator identified V and J genes and V-J junctions, assigning each TCR a five-part identifier including V and J deletions. Collapsinator used UMIs to correct sequencing errors and PCR amplification heterogeneity, yielding UMI-based abundance per TCR. CDR3Translator turned identifiers into nucleotide sequence, translated that sequence into amino acids, and pulled out CDR3 regions based on terminal motifs. Error-corrected alpha and beta TCR counts from blood and skin were compared after normalization to input RNA amount. TCRdb reran the public reads through fastp at Q25 and MiXCR, keeping productive beta chains. Rows merge per CDR3 protein into single entries with the most common DNA and genes. TCRdb's processing, not the authors', yielded these V and J calls. Counted in this sample were under 35,000 distinct CDR3 sequences; about 6.2% of them appeared once. About 3.1% of the sample rests with the top ten.

There are many counts of this clonotype. Its antigen remains unidentified. No clone much larger than this one lies a single base away; base qualities are absent. CDR1 and CDR2 were assigned from the germline V gene as SGHRS and YFSETQ. Ends trimmed: V by 3 bases, J by 3 bases; bases unmatched to a gene: 3. The CDR3 holds 14 amino acids from the cysteine to the phenylalanine. The retained sequence is limited to the CDR3, 42 bases, with the frame set at the first base. The sequence links TRBV5-1 to TRBJ1-1; 9 of the junction bases match TRBD1. The source of this sequence is an adult in good health. The sequencing here drew on skin, taken from a tuberculin skin test site. The DNA sequence is TGCGCCAGCAGCTGGGGACAGGGAGACACTGAAGCTTTCTTT. Its coded protein is CASSWGQGDTEAFF.